This TCR beta chain was identified in a study of identical twins (dated by TCRdb to 2016 to 2017). Background on the whole study: TCR alpha and beta repertoires from monozygotic twins, unrelated adults of various ages and cord blood were deep-sequenced to test whether fetal clonotypes persist. Replicate twin experiments were performed at different times using different library preparation protocols to rule out contamination. Study-level results and caveats: Fewer insertions were carried by abundant cord blood beta clonotypes; a weaker similar trend was observed in young adult naive repertoires, while no such trend was observed in memory repertoires. In monozygotic twins, recombination models systematically underestimated out-of-frame TCR alpha sharing, but the models matched the sharing seen between unrelated individuals. Zero-insertion analyses could be partly confounded by invariant T cells such as MAIT and iNKT, though diverse VJ usage argued against such confounding for most clonotypes. In beta out-of-frame sequences, excess twin sharing was weaker, because having fewer shared sequences lowered the signal-to-noise ratio. Because the same donors could not be followed over many years, the conclusions relied on cross-sectional statistical analysis. Compared with coincidental sharing between unrelated individuals, out-of-frame TCR alpha sequences shared between twins had an excess of sequences with low generation probability.

Only healthy Caucasian donors were included. The twin cohort comprised three pairs of female monozygotic twins, all aged about 18 to 30 years. The RNA used for TCR libraries was isolated from peripheral blood mononuclear cells. About this clonotype itself: It lacks a known antigen. No per-base quality is available; no much larger clone lies one base away.

Library generation was performed with 5' RACE. These reads were obtained on an Illumina HiSeq 2000. Template switching introduced a universal primer binding site; the final cDNA contained a unique molecular identifier, enabling accurate counting of TCR cDNA molecules. First-strand cDNA for TCR alpha and beta chains was synthesized from specific primers in the conserved constant-segment region. To control for contamination, every cDNA library carried two barcodes: a SMART-Mk sample barcode plus Illumina barcodes. TruSeq adapter sequences and Illumina sample barcodes were added in two successive PCR steps. TCR alpha and beta cDNA libraries were sequenced on the Illumina HiSeq platform with custom primers. The authors' analysis ran thus. MiGEC was used to process raw reads and extract unique molecular identifiers, and MiXCR was used to find CDR3 positions. For each individual, recombination models were inferred using an EM algorithm with the repgenHMM and IGoR tools. Shared clonotype analysis was performed with the tcR package in R, normalizing sharing by the product of cloneset sizes. To study raw recombination free of thymic and clonal selection effects, out-of-frame nonproductive sequences were analyzed. TCRdb reprocessed the public reads (quality trimming at Q25 with fastp, clone calling with MiXCR) and kept in-frame beta chains. Rows are combined by CDR3 protein, so each entry shows the most common genes and DNA. The V and J calls shown here were made by TCRdb, not taken from the authors' results. The sample contains some 660,000 distinct CDR3 sequences, over 8.5% of them found a single time. The top ten constitute 0.75% to 1% of the sample.

From the cysteine up to the phenylalanine, the CDR3 has a length of 16 residues. Solely the CDR3 DNA is kept, with 48 bases framed from the first base. Germline trimming: 0 bases from V, 5 bases from J; junction bases outside gene matches: 13. Via the germline V gene (reference sequence), CDR1 is DFQATT and CDR2 SNEGSKA. In addition, the sample was reused for a study of yellow fever vaccine responses in identical twins. The second investigation adds: The T cell response to vaccination in identical twins was reported by the authors to appear partly convergent and partly personalized. In identical twins, the study followed T cell clones that responded to the vaccine with precision.

This sequence uses TRBV20-1 and TRBJ2-7; TRBD1 matches 7 bases in the middle. This receptor was identified in a woman under 30 in good health. The sequencing input was PBMCs. The nucleotides are TGCAGTGCTAGAGATTCCGAGACAGGGATCACCCACGAGCAGTACTTC. Its product reads: CSARDSETGITHEQYF.